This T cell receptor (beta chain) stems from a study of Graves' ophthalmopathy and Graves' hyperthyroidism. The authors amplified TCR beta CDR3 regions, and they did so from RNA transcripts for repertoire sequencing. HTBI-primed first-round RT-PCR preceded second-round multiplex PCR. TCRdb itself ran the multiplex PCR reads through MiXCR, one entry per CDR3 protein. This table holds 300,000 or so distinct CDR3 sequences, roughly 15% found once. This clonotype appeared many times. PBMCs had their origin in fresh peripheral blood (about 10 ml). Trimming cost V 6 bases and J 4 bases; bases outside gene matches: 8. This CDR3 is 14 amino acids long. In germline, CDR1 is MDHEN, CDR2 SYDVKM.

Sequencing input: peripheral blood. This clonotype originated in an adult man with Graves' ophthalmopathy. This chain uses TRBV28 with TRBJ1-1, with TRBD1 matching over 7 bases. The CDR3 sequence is CASRSGGGGTEAFF. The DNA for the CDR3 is TGTGCCAGCAGGTCGGGAGGGGGCGGCACTGAAGCTTTCTTT.